This TCR beta chain emerged from a study of PD-L1 blockade in urothelial cancer listed by TCRdb under 2017. Context from the whole study: All patients started therapy in about 2014 and received atezolizumab 1,200 mg intravenously every 3 weeks. About 90% of the roughly 29 patients were identified as males with urothelial cancer of bladder origin, and a prior smoking history was reported by 18 of 29 patients. An ECOG performance status of 0 or 1 was recorded for the patients, and 0 to 3 prior chemotherapy regimens had been received by the patients. Blood samples were analyzed 3 weeks after the start of treatment (second dose) and 6 weeks after the start of treatment. Blood samples gave median yields of about 140,000 T cells and more than 80,000 unique TCRs, along with a median clonality of about 0.084. The study was an exploratory multi-omic analysis of somatic, immune and clinical correlates of response to PD-L1 blockade with atezolizumab in urothelial cancer. TCR sequencing covered pretreatment tumor samples and matched, serially collected peripheral blood taken before and after atezolizumab treatment. Durable clinical benefit was defined as progression-free survival longer than 6 months, and TCR features were also tested against progression-free and overall survival. In the same patients, whole exome sequencing and RNA sequencing of pretreatment tumors were performed in addition to TCR sequencing. Durable clinical benefit was achieved by nine patients but not by the remaining 20. Over 28 patients had pretreatment blood TCR-seq, around 25 had at least one posttreatment blood collection, and around 25 had tumor TCR-seq.

Note on this clone: This receptor's antigen is unknown. Per-base qualities were not stored, and no clone one base away is much larger.

Including cysteine and phenylalanine, the CDR3 has 17 amino acids. Only the CDR3 DNA is retained, 51 bases long and in frame from the first base. Trimming removed 0 bases from V and 4 bases from J, leaving 14 bases between the germline ends. The germline V gene encodes CDR1 SGDLS and CDR2 YYNGEE. The paper as a whole reports these results and caveats: Improved progression-free and overall survival was found to be associated with pretreatment peripheral blood TCR clonality below the median. At 3 weeks after the start of treatment, tumor-associated TCR clones in peripheral blood had expanded more in patients with durable benefit (n ≈ 24, p = 0.022). Because the sample size was small (n of about 30) and many exploratory analyses were performed, the results are intended to be hypothesis-generating.

The sample's time point, from its label and the paper: peripheral blood 6 weeks after treatment start. A cohort of 25 to 30 patients with locally advanced or metastatic urothelial carcinoma, treated at Memorial Sloan Kettering on a trial protocol, was included. Peripheral blood mononuclear cells were collected pretreatment and during treatment, with between 1 and 8 total time points per patient. The Qiagen DNeasy Blood extraction kit was used to purify genomic DNA from total PBMCs and tumor samples. PBMCs were collected pretreatment and during treatment, and were isolated and stored as previously described. Each PCR received spiked-in synthetic TCR analog templates so that absolute template abundance could be estimated from read counts. The immunoSEQ assay was used to amplify TCRbeta CDR3 regions from genomic DNA with bias-controlled V and J gene primers. Rearranged TCRbeta segments were sequenced at approximately 20X coverage. In the paper's pipeline: Sequencing errors were corrected by clustering and CDR3s were annotated against IMGT to assign V, D and J genes. Downstream analyses used only productive TCRbeta rearrangements, leaving out any out-of-frame or stop-codon sequences. Clonality was computed as one minus Shannon entropy normalized by the log of the number of unique productive sequences. Fisher's exact test with Benjamini-Hochberg correction, at a threshold of adjusted p below 0.01, was used to find clones that differed between time points or between blood and tumor. TCRdb obtained this table from immuneACCESS and retained in-frame rearrangements with V and J assigned. These tables miss some clones; where compared with another copy, unresolved V genes account for less than half of the shortfall, and the remainder is unexplained. V, J and clone size were drawn from that table, and D and trimming were deduced from the DNA. Counted in this sample were about 120,000 clones; roughly 86% of them appeared once. Approximately 2.4% of the sample lies in the top ten.

The sequencing used PBMCs, collected around atezolizumab (anti-PD-L1) treatment. The chain uses TRBV9 and TRBJ2-6; TRBD2 is a weak D gene call, 6 bases matching. This TCR was sampled from a man over 45 with urothelial cancer. The CDR3 in this case is CASSVVTAGYGANVLTF. Read as DNA, the sequence is TGTGCCAGCAGCGTAGTAACAGCGGGCTACGGGGCCAACGTCCTGACTTTC.